This T cell receptor (beta chain) was retrieved from a study of human T cells and chemical hapten exposure. This clonotype has only a few counts. Unique molecular identifiers were affixed to discrete cDNA molecules within the library. Via MiXCR, TCRdb re-called the RACE reads, giving one row per CDR3 protein. The table records 330,000 or so distinct CDR3 sequences, under 6.5% of them present only once. Trimming took off 6 bases at V and 0 bases at J, with 11 bases between the two ends. The CDR3 sequence is 15 residues long. Noted time point: patch test 2, 6 weeks after DPC sensitization. The treatment denotes: therapeutic diphenylcyclopropenone sensitization with weekly scalp DPC.

V usage is TRBV12-3 or TRBV12-4 and J usage is TRBJ2-2; D possibly corresponds to TRBD2 (5 bases). This TCR derives from a woman aged 18-29 years with alopecia areata. Some clones in this sample may be carry-over from other donors' samples. The input for sequencing was whole blood, taken in connection with sensitization to the hapten diphenylcyclopropenone (DPC). Written as DNA, the CDR3 is TGTGCCAGCAGCCTAGCCGGTTCGAACACCGGGGAGCTGTTTTTT. Translation gives CASSLAGSNTGELFF.